This TCR beta chain was found in a study of T-cell memory formation after mild COVID-19. TCRdb redid the calling of the 5' RACE reads with MiXCR, one entry per CDR3 protein. Altogether around 13,000 distinct CDR3 sequences are present, around 12% being singletons, with the ten largest covering 49%. This clonotype was observed at least ten times. The origin of this receptor is an adult woman who had mild COVID-19 (a few samples of this study predate the infection). Cell type and time point are not known. Sequencing was done on a sample of PBMCs or a T cell subset sorted from them (not recorded which).

CDR3 in amino acids: CASAPGGSEANTQYF. The DNA for the CDR3 is TGTGCCAGCGCTCCGGGGGGTAGCGAGGCTAATACGCAGTATTTT. The rearrangement links TRBV9 to TRBJ2-3, with 7 bases that match TRBD2. Germline trimming cut 7 bases from V and 7 bases from J; bases unmatched to any gene: 15. The CDR3 consists of 15 residues. The germline CDR1 and CDR2 sequences are SGDLS and YYNGEE.